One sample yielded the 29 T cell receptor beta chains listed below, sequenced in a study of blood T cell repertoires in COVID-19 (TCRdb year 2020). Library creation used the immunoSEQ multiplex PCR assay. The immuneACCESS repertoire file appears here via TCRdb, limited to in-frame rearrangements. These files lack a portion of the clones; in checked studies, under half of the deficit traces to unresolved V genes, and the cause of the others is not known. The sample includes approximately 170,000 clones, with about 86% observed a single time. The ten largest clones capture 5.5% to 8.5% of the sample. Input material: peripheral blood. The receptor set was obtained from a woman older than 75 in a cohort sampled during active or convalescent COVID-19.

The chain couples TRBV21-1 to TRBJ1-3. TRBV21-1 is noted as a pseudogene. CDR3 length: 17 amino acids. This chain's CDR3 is CASSKEERWSSGNTIYF. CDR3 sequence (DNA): TGTGCCAGCAGCAAAGAGGAGAGGTGGAGCTCTGGAAACACCATATATTTT.

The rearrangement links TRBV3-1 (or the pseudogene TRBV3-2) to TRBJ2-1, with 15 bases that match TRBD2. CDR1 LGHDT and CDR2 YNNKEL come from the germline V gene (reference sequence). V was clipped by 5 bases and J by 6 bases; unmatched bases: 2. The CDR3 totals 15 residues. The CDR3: CASSGLAGGINEQFF. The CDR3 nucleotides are TGTGCCAGCAGCGGACTAGCGGGGGGGATCAATGAGCAGTTCTTC.

The CDR3: CASSSTTSGRAQYF. Written as DNA, the CDR3 is TGTGCCAGCAGTTCCACTACTAGCGGGAGGGCCCAGTACTTC. The chain has TRBV6-6 and TRBJ2-5; 13 bases are shared with TRBD2. Germline loops: CDR1 MNHNY, CDR2 SVGAGI (reference sequence). The CDR3 is made up of 14 amino acids. V lost 4 bases and J lost 9; bases outside the gene matches: 5.

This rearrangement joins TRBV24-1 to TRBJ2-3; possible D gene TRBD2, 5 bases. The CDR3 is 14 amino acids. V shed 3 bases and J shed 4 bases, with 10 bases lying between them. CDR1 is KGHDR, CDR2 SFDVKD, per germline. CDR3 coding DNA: TGTGCCACCAGTGATCCCCGGGGATCAGATACGCAGTATTTT. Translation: CATSDPRGSDTQYF.

The CDR3: CASRAQQGSTQYF. The CDR3 DNA sequence: TGTGCCAGCAGAGCCCAGCAGGGGTCGACGCAGTATTTT. The V and J genes are TRBV27 and TRBJ2-3; D might be TRBD1 (6 bases). The CDR3 covers 13 residues. Trimming took 6 bases from V and 9 from J, leaving 16 bases between them. From germline, CDR1 is MNHEY and CDR2 SMNVEV (reference sequence).

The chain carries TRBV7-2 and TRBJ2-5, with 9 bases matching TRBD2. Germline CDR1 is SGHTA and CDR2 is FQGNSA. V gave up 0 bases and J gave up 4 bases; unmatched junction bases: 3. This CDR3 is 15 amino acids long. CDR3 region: CASSLAAGGGETQYF. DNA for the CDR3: TGTGCCAGCAGCTTAGCAGCGGGGGGCGGAGAGACCCAGTACTTC.

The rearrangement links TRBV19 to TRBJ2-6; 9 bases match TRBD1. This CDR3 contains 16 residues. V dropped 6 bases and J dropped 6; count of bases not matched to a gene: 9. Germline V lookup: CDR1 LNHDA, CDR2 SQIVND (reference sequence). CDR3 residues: CASSPDRGAEANVLTF. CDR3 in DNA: TGTGCCAGTAGCCCGGACAGGGGCGCTGAGGCCAACGTCCTGACTTTC.

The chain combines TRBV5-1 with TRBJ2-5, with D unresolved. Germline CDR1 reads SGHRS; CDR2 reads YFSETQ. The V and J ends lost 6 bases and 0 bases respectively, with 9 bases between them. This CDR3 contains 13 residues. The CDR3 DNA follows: TGCGCCAGCAAGTCGGCGGACCAAGAGACCCAGTACTTC. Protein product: CASKSADQETQYF.

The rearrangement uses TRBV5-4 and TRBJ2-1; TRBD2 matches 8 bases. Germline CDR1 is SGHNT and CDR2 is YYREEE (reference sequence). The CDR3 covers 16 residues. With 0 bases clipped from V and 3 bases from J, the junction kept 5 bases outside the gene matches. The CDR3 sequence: CASSLGRGGFYNEQFF. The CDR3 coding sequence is TGTGCCAGCAGCTTGGGCCGGGGGGGCTTCTACAATGAGCAGTTCTTC.

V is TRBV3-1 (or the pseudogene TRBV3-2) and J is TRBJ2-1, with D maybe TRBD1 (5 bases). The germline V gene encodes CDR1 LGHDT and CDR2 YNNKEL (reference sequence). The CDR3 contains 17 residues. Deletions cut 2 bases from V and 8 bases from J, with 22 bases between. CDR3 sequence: CASSQNFQGHSLDEQFF. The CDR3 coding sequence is TGTGCCAGCAGCCAAAACTTCCAGGGCCATTCCTTAGATGAGCAGTTCTTC.

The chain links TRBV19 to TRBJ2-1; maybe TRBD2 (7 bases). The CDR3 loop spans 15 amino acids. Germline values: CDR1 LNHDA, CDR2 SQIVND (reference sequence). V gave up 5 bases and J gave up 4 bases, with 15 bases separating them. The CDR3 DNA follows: TGTGCCAGTAGTGTGTCGAGGGGGGGATACAATGAGCAGTTCTTC. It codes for CASSVSRGGYNEQFF.

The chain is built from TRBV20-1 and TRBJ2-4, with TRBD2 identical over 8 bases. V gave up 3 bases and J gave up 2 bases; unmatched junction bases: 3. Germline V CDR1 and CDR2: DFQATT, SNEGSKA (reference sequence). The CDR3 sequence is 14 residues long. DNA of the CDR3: TGCAGTGCTAGTGCGGGGGGCACCAAAAACATTCAGTACTTC. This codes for CSASAGGTKNIQYF.

The CDR3 bases are TGTGCCAGCACTACCTTTTGGGGGGACAGGGCTTCCTACGAGCAGTACTTC. It encodes CASTTFWGDRASYEQYF. The V gene is TRBV28, the J gene TRBJ2-7, with 9 bases matching TRBD1. The germline V gene has CDR1 MDHEN and CDR2 SYDVKM. This CDR3 has 17 amino acids. The V segment lost 7 bases and the J segment 1 base; nucleotides outside the gene matches: 14.

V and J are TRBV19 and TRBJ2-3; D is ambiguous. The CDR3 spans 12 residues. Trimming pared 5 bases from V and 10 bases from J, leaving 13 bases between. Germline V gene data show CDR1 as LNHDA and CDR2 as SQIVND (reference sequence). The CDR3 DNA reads TGTGCCAGTAGTGTCTCCGGGTCCGCGCAGTATTTT. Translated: CASSVSGSAQYF.

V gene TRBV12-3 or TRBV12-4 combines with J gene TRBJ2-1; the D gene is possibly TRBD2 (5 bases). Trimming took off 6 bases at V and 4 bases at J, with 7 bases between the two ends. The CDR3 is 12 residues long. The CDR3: CASSRTYNEQFF. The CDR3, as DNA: TGTGCCAGCAGCAGGACTTACAATGAGCAGTTCTTC.

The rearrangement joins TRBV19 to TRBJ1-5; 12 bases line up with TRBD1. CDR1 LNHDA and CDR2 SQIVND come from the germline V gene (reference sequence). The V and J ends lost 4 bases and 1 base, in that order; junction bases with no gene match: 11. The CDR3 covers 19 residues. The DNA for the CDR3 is TGTGCCAGTAGTAGGGGTCCCGGGACAGGGGGCGGAAGCAATCAGCCCCAGCATTTT. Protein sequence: CASSRGPGTGGGSNQPQHF.

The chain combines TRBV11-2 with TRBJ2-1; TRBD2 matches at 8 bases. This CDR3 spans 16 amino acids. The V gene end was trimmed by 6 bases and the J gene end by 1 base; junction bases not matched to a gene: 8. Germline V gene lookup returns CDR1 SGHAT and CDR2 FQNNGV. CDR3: CASRLAGSLSYNEQFF. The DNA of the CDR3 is TGTGCCAGCAGGCTAGCGGGCAGCTTGTCCTACAATGAGCAGTTCTTC. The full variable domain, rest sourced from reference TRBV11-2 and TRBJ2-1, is EAGVAQSPRYKIIEKRQSVAFWCNPISGHATLYWYQQILGQGPKLLIQFQNNGVVDDSQLPKDRFSAERLKGVDSTLKIQPAKLEDSAVYLCASRLAGSLSYNEQFFGPGTRLTVL.

The CDR3 here is CASSRQGSTEAFF. The CDR3 DNA sequence: TGCGCCAGCAGCCGACAGGGGAGCACTGAAGCTTTCTTT. The V call is TRBV5-1, the J call TRBJ1-1, with 8 bases matching TRBD1. V was pared by 4 bases and J by 4 bases, with 3 bases of the junction left unmatched. CDR1 and CDR2 from the germline V gene are SGHRS and YFSETQ. The CDR3 totals 13 residues.

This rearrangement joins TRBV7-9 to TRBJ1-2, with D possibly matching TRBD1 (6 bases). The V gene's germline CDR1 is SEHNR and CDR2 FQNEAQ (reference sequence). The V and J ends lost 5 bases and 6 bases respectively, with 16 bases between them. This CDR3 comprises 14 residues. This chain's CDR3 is CASSRMGGADGYTF. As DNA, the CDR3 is TGTGCCAGCAGCCGTATGGGGGGGGCGGATGGCTACACCTTC.

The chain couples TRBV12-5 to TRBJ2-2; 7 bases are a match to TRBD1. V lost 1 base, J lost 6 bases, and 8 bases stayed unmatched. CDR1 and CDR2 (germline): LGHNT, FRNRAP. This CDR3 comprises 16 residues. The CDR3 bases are TGTGCTAGTGGTTTGGGGACAGGTCGGCAGGCCGGGGAGCTGTTTTTT. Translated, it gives CASGLGTGRQAGELFF.

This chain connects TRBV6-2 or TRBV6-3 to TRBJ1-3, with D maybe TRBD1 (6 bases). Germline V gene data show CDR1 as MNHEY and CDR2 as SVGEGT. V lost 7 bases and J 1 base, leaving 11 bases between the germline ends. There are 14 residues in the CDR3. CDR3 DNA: TGTGCCAGCAACCCAACAGGGTCTGGAAACACCATATATTTT. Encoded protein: CASNPTGSGNTIYF.

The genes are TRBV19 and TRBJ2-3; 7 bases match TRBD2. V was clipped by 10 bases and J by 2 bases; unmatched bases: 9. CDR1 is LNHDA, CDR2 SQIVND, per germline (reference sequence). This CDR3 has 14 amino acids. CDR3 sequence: CATGGLAATDTQYF. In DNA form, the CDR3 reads TGTGCCACGGGCGGCCTAGCGGCCACAGATACGCAGTATTTT. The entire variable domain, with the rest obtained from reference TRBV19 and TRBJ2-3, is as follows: DGGITQSPKYLFRKEGQNVTLSCEQNLNHDAMYWYRQDPGQGLRLIYYSQIVNDFQKGDIAEGYSVSREKKESFPLTVTSAQKNPTAFYLCATGGLAATDTQYFGPGTRLTVL.

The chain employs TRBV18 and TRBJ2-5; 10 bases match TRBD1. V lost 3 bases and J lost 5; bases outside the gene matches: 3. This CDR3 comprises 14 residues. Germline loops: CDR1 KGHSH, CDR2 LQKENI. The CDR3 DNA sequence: TGTGCCAGCTCACCGGGACAGGGGAGGGAGACCCAGTACTTC. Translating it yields CASSPGQGRETQYF.

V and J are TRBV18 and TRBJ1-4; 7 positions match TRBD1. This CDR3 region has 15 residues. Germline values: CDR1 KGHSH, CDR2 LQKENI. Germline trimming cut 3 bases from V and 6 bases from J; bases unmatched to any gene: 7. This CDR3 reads CASSPTQGTYEKLFF. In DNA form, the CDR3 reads TGTGCCAGCTCACCCACACAGGGGACTTATGAAAAACTGTTTTTT.

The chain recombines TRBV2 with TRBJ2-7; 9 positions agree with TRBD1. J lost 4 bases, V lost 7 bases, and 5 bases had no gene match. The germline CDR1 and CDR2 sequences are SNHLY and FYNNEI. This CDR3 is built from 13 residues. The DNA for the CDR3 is TGTGCCAGCACCGGGGACAGGGAATACGAGCAGTACTTC. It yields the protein CASTGDREYEQYF.

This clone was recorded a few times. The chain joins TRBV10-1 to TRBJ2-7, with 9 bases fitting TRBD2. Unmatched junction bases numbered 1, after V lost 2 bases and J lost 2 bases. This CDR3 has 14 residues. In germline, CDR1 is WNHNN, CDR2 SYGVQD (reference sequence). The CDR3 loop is CASSETSGPYEQYF. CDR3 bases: TGCGCCAGCAGTGAGACTAGCGGGCCCTACGAGCAGTACTTC.

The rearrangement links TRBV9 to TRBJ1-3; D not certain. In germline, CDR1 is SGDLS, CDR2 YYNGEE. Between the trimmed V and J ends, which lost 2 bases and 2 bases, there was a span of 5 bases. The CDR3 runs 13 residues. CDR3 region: CASSVTPGNTIYF. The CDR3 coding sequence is TGTGCCAGCAGCGTGACTCCTGGAAACACCATATATTTT.

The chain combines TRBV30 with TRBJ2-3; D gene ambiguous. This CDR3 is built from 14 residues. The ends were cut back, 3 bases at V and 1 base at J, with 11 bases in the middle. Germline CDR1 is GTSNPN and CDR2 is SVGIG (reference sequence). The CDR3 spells CAWRGVFGTDTQYF. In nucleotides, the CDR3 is TGTGCCTGGAGAGGAGTATTCGGCACAGATACGCAGTATTTT.

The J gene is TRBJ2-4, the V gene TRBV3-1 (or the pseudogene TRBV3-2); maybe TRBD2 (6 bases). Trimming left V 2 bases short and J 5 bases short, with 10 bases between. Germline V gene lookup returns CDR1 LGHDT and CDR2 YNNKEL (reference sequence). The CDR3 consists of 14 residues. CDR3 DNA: TGTGCCAGCAGCCAACGACTAGAGCAAAACATTCAGTACTTC. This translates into CASSQRLEQNIQYF.